Detailed here is one TCR beta chain. Its cognate antigen is unknown. The data derive from a study of lymphopenia after photon versus proton radiotherapy. Germline V gives CDR1 MNHEY, CDR2 SMNVEV (reference sequence). The CDR3 is made up of 14 amino acids. V gave up 4 bases and J gave up 4 bases, with 10 bases separating them. TCRdb's copy holds only in-frame clones and misses some; the assay was immunoSEQ multiplex PCR. The top ten clones hold roughly 5.2% of a sample with more than 20,000 clones, around 83% of them seen once. Findings and caveats of the study: Post-nadir diversity loss with photons came from oligoclonal expansion, particularly CD8+ Temra cells.

The source of this sequence is a man under 40 with gastric cancer. This chain connects TRBV27 to TRBJ2-2, with D possibly being TRBD1 (6 bases). Sequences were derived from peripheral blood, sampled from a patient treated with photon-based radiotherapy. The CDR3 coding sequence is TGTGCCAGCAGTTACGGACAGTTCACCGGGGAGCTGTTTTTT. This gives the protein CASSYGQFTGELFF.